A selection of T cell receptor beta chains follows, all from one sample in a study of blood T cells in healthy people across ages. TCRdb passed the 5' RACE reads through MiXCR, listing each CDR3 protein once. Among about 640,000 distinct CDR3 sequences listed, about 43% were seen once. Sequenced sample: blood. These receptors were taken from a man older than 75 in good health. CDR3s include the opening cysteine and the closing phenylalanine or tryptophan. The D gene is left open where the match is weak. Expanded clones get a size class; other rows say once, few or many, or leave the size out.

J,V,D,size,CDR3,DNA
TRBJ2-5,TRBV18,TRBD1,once,CASSPPRDRERQTQYF,TGTGCCAGCTCACCACCCCGAGACAGGGAGCGTCAGACCCAGTACTTC
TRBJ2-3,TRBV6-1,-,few,CASINSGVTDTQYF,TGTGCCAGCATTAATTCAGGGGTCACAGATACGCAGTATTTT
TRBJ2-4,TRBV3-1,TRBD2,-,CASSQELAGVGEQYF,TGTGCCAGCAGCCAAGAGTTAGCGGGAGTTGGGGAGCAGTACTTC
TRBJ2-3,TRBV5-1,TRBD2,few,CASSEAITSGGTDTQYF,TGCGCCAGCAGCGAAGCAATTACTAGCGGGGGCACAGATACGCAGTATTTT
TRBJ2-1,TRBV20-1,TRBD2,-,CSARDLRLANYNEQFF,TGCAGTGCTAGAGATCTCCGACTAGCGAACTACAATGAGCAGTTCTTC
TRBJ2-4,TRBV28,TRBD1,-,CASTPQGAGAKNIQYF,TGCGCCAGCACCCCACAGGGGGCTGGGGCCAAAAACATTCAGTACTTC
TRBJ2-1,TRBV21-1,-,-,CASTPEGSSSYNEQFF,TGTGCCAGCACCCCTGAGGGTTCCAGCTCCTACAATGAGCAGTTCTTC
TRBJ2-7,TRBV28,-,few,CASSLLRYYEQYF,TGTGCCAGCAGTTTACTCCGGTACTACGAGCAGTACTTC
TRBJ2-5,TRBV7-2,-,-,CASSSNFGETQYF,TGTGCCAGCAGCTCAAACTTTGGTGAGACCCAGTACTTC
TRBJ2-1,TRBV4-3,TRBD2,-,CASSQGLSGRAFNEQFF,TGCGCCAGCAGCCAAGGACTTAGCGGGAGGGCCTTTAATGAGCAGTTCTTC